This is a list of T cell receptor beta chains from one sample in a study of siplizumab effects on memory and regulatory T cells. Repertoires were generated with immunoSEQ multiplex PCR, while TCRdb's copy carries only in-frame clones and drops some. The sample yields some 100,000 clones, approximately 91% seen once. Sequencing was performed on CD4+ T cells sorted from blood. The receptors shown here come from a human donor in good health. The CDR3 runs from the conserved cysteine through the conserved F or W. The D gene is left open where the match is weak. Size is omitted from some rows. Given values are once, few, many or a class for expanded clones.

d_gene,v_gene,j_gene,abundance,CDR3nt,CDR3aa
NA,TRBV7-2,TRBJ1-3,NA,TGTGCCAGCAGCTGGAGGACAGCAGGGGCGAACACCATATATTTT,CASSWRTAGANTIYF
NA,TRBV30,TRBJ1-1,NA,TGTGCCTGGAGAAGGCAGGCGGACACTGAAGCTTTCTTT,CAWRRQADTEAFF
TRBD2,TRBV5-4,TRBJ2-7,NA,TGTGCCAGCAGCTTGGGGCCGGGGGGTGGAGGCTTCTACGAGCAGTACTTC,CASSLGPGGGGFYEQYF
NA,TRBV13,TRBJ2-7,NA,TGTGCCAGCAGCTTAGGGTACAGACGAATCTACGAGCAGTACTTC,CASSLGYRRIYEQYF
NA,TRBV6-6,TRBJ2-3,NA,TGTGCCAGCGGAGTAGGGGGGACAGATACGCAGTATTTT,CASGVGGTDTQYF
TRBD1,TRBV4-1,TRBJ1-1,NA,TGCGCCAGCAGCCAACAACAGGGGGCCGCTGAAGCTTTCTTT,CASSQQQGAAEAFF
NA,TRBV6-1,TRBJ1-5,NA,TGTGCCAGCAGTGGGGGGGCGACATTTAATCAGCCCCAGCATTTT,CASSGGATFNQPQHF
NA,TRBV27,TRBJ2-4,NA,TGTGCCAGCAGTCCGGGCCCTGGCCTAGCCAAAAACATTCAGTACTTC,CASSPGPGLAKNIQYF
NA,TRBV19,TRBJ1-2,NA,TGTGCCACCCTTAGGTCCTCACCTGGCTATGGCTACACCTTC,CATLRSSPGYGYTF
TRBD2,TRBV5-1,TRBJ2-3,NA,TGCGCCAGCAGCTTTAACGGTGGGAGGGAGGCAGATACGCAGTATTTT,CASSFNGGREADTQYF
NA,TRBV7-9,TRBJ2-5,once,TGTGCCAGCAGCCTGAGGTGGGGGGAGACCCAGTACTTC,CASSLRWGETQYF
NA,TRBV28,TRBJ2-5,NA,TGTGCCAGCAGTTTGTCTTCCAAGGGTACGGAGACCCAGTACTTC,CASSLSSKGTETQYF
NA,TRBV6-5,TRBJ2-7,NA,TGTGCCAGCAGTTACGGTACTGGGGCCTACGAGCAGTACTTC,CASSYGTGAYEQYF
NA,TRBV9,TRBJ2-2,NA,TGTGCCAGCAGCGTAGTCGCCGCCCAGGGCGCCGGGGAGCTGTTTTTT,CASSVVAAQGAGELFF
NA,TRBV7-9,TRBJ1-6,NA,TGTGCCAGCAGCTTAGGAGCAGGGCCCAATTCACCCCTCCACTTT,CASSLGAGPNSPLHF
TRBD2,TRBV5-1,TRBJ2-3,NA,TGCGCCAGCAGCTTGGTTACTAGCGGCACAGATACGCAGTATTTT,CASSLVTSGTDTQYF
TRBD2,TRBV7-2,TRBJ2-7,NA,TGTGCCAGCAGCGCTCATAGCGGGGGACTCTCCTACGAGCAGTACTTC,CASSAHSGGLSYEQYF
NA,TRBV18,TRBJ1-2,NA,TGTGCCAGCTCACCGCGTGGGGCTGGCTACACCTTC,CASSPRGAGYTF
NA,TRBV5-6,TRBJ1-2,NA,TGTGCCAGCAGATTGAGAGCCAACTATGGCTACACCTTC,CASRLRANYGYTF
NA,TRBV4-1,TRBJ1-4,NA,TGCGCCAGCAGCCAAACGCGGGGGGAAAAACTGTTTTTT,CASSQTRGEKLFF
NA,TRBV29-1,TRBJ1-2,NA,TGCTCCGAAGGTGAGGGCGGACACAACTATGGCTACACCTTC,CSEGEGGHNYGYTF
NA,TRBV7-9,TRBJ1-1,NA,TGTGCCAGCAGCCCACGGATGAACACTGAAGCTTTCTTT,CASSPRMNTEAFF
NA,TRBV20-1,TRBJ1-2,NA,TGCAGTGCTAGGGGACATGGCGGCTACACCTTC,CSARGHGGYTF
NA,TRBV5-1,TRBJ1-2,NA,TGCGCCAGCAGCTTAGAACAGAGAATCTATGGCTACACCTTC,CASSLEQRIYGYTF
NA,TRBV2,TRBJ2-5,NA,TGTGCCAGCGGGTTGGGGGGAGAGCCCCAAGAGACCCAGTACTTC,CASGLGGEPQETQYF
NA,TRBV29-1,TRBJ1-2,NA,TGCAGCGTGGATACCGGGATCTATGGCTACACCTTC,CSVDTGIYGYTF
NA,TRBV14,TRBJ1-1,NA,TGTGCCAGCAGCCAAGCGGGGGTAAGGGGCACTGAAGCTTTCTTT,CASSQAGVRGTEAFF
NA,TRBV11-2,TRBJ2-5,NA,TGTGCCAGCAGCCGTTCGCTTCAAGAGACCCAGTACTTC,CASSRSLQETQYF
NA,TRBV5-6,TRBJ2-5,once,TGTGCCAGCAGTACTCTGGCGGGCGGTGAGACCCAGTACTTC,CASSTLAGGETQYF
NA,TRBV2,TRBJ2-4,NA,TGTGCCAGCACGAACAGGGAGCTAGCCAAAAACATTCAGTACTTC,CASTNRELAKNIQYF
NA,TRBV30,TRBJ2-7,NA,TGTGCCTGGAGTGTAGGCACCAACACCGGCTACGAGCAGTACTTC,CAWSVGTNTGYEQYF
NA,TRBV7-9,TRBJ2-3,once,TGTGCCAGCAGCTTAGCGAGCAGTGCAGATACGCAGTATTTT,CASSLASSADTQYF
NA,TRBV27,TRBJ1-3,NA,TGTGCCAGCAGTTCCAGAGGCGTGGGATCCACCATATATTTT,CASSSRGVGSTIYF
TRBD1,TRBV5-5,TRBJ1-3,NA,TGTGCCAGCAGCCCCGGGACAGTAGGAAACACCATATATTTT,CASSPGTVGNTIYF
TRBD2,TRBV5-4,TRBJ2-5,NA,TGTGCCAGCAGCTTGGGCGTGCTAGCGGGGGGGCAAGAGACCCAGTACTTC,CASSLGVLAGGQETQYF
TRBD2,TRBV5-1,TRBJ2-1,NA,TGCGCCAGCAGCGTAGCGGGGAGGAACAATGAGCAGTTCTTC,CASSVAGRNNEQFF
NA,TRBV5-4,TRBJ2-3,once,TGTGCCAGCAGCTACCGACAGTTCACAGATACGCAGTATTTT,CASSYRQFTDTQYF
TRBD1,TRBV29-1,TRBJ2-7,NA,TGCAGCGTGGGAGCAGGGGGCGAGCAGTACTTC,CSVGAGGEQYF
NA,TRBV7-9,TRBJ2-2,NA,TGTGCCAGCAGCCTTAAGTGGGGGGCGAACACCGGGGAGCTGTTTTTT,CASSLKWGANTGELFF
TRBD1,TRBV28,TRBJ2-7,NA,TGTGCCAGCAGTTTTGTCTACTCCGGGACAGGCTCCTACGAGCAGTACTTC,CASSFVYSGTGSYEQYF
TRBD1,TRBV7-3,TRBJ1-1,NA,TGTGCCAGCAGCCCCGGACAGGGGAAGGCTGAAGCTTTCTTT,CASSPGQGKAEAFF
NA,TRBV6-1,TRBJ1-1,once,TGTGCCAGCAGTGAAGCGCGAGGCGGAGCTTTCTTT,CASSEARGGAFF
NA,TRBV19,TRBJ1-2,NA,TGTGCCAGTATCCTCCGGGGGGGCCCCAAGGATGGCTACACCTTC,CASILRGGPKDGYTF
NA,TRBV6-5,TRBJ2-7,NA,TGTGCCAGCAGTTACTCAGCGGGCTCCTACGAGCAGTACTTC,CASSYSAGSYEQYF